The 16 T cell receptor beta chains below all came from one sample that was sequenced in a study of T cells expressing NK-cell markers. From its re-call of the 5' RACE reads, TCRdb lists each CDR3 protein once, without DNA. The sample's table shows roughly 150,000 distinct CDR3 sequences. Specimen: blood T cells: a sorted CD56 or NKG2C T cell subset, CD4+ or CD8+ T cells, or bulk PBMC T cells (not recorded which). The source of these receptors is a man aged 18-75 years in good health.

The chain carries TRBV15 and TRBJ1-2; TCRdb proposes TRBD1, but this gene call is untestable without DNA. Germline V CDR1 and CDR2: LNHNV, YYDKDF (reference sequence). The CDR3 has 16 residues. CDR3 amino acids: CATSRERGRTNYGYTF.

The chain carries TRBV12-3 or TRBV12-4 and TRBJ2-5; the D gene TCRdb calls, TRBD1, cannot be checked with no DNA. The CDR3 is 15 amino acids. CDR3 in amino acids: CASSPVGAEEETQYF.

V is TRBV27 and J is TRBJ1-2; the D call from TCRdb, TRBD1, cannot be confirmed without DNA. The V gene's germline CDR1 is MNHEY and CDR2 SMNVEV (reference sequence). The CDR3 sequence is 16 residues long. CDR3: CASSLGAIRGNYGYTF.

The chain has TRBV5-5 and TRBJ1-1. This CDR3 has 12 amino acids. The germline CDR1 and CDR2 sequences are SGHKS and YYEKEE (reference sequence). CDR3: CASSGLYTEAFF. The full variable domain, its missing parts supplied by reference TRBV5-5 and TRBJ1-1, is DAGVTQSPTHLIKTRGQQVTLRCSPISGHKSVSWYQQVLGQGPQFIFQYYEKEERGRGNFPDRFSARQFPNYSSELNVNALLLGDSALYLCASSGLYTEAFFGQGTRLTVV.

This chain joins TRBV6-5 and TRBJ2-5; TCRdb designates TRBD1, a call that cannot be tested without DNA. This CDR3 contains 19 residues. Germline loops: CDR1 MNHEY, CDR2 SVGAGI. CDR3: CASSSEGVYLIVQQETQYF.

This rearrangement joins TRBV2 to TRBJ1-1. CDR1 is SNHLY, CDR2 FYNNEI, per germline. The CDR3 contains 16 residues. CDR3 residues: CASREEFGVRGTEAFF.

The chain uses TRBV6-5 and TRBJ1-4. The CDR3 is 19 amino acids. Germline V gene sequence: CDR1 MNHEY, CDR2 SVGAGI. The CDR3 loop is CASSSFRVWQDDNNEKLFF.

The chain recombines TRBV11-1 with TRBJ2-7; TCRdb reports TRBD1, a call that lacks DNA to check it against. The CDR3 consists of 16 residues. CDR1 is SGHAT, CDR2 FQDESV, per germline (reference sequence). CDR3 residues: CASSESTGDKGDEQYF.

The gene calls are TRBV27 and TRBJ1-2; the TRBD1 assignment by TCRdb is unverifiable without DNA. Looked up from germline, CDR1 is MNHEY and CDR2 is SMNVEV (reference sequence). This CDR3 is 15 amino acids long. The CDR3 here is CANRGGSRKFYGYTF.

This chain connects TRBV24-1 to TRBJ2-1. This CDR3 region has 12 residues. Germline assignment: CDR1 KGHDR and CDR2 SFDVKD. Here the CDR3 reads CATSDGVNEQFF.

V usage is TRBV7-9 and J usage is TRBJ1-1. This CDR3 is built from 15 residues. CDR1 and CDR2 from the germline V gene are SEHNR and FQNEAQ (reference sequence). Here the CDR3 reads CASSLGGLVDTEAFF. The whole variable domain, remainder taken from reference TRBV7-9 and TRBJ1-1, is DTGVSQNPRHKITKRGQNVTFRCDPISEHNRLYWYRQTLGQGPEFLTYFQNEAQLEKSRLLSDRFSAERPKGSFSTLEIQRTEQGDSAMYLCASSLGGLVDTEAFFGQGTRLTVV.

CDR3 sequence reads: CSASDGSSYEQYF. The V gene is TRBV20-1, the J gene TRBJ2-7. Germline V gene lookup returns CDR1 DFQATT and CDR2 SNEGSKA (reference sequence). CDR3 length: 13 amino acids.

The V and J genes are TRBV12-3 or TRBV12-4 and TRBJ1-5. CDR3 length: 14 amino acids. CDR3 in amino acids: CASSLAVPSRPQHF.

The chain has TRBV5-1 and TRBJ2-7; the D call from TCRdb, TRBD1, cannot be confirmed without DNA. CDR3 length: 14 amino acids. Germline V gene lookup returns CDR1 SGHRS and CDR2 YFSETQ. The CDR3 reads CASSMGTGGYEQYF.

The chain carries TRBV4-2 and TRBJ2-7; the D call from TCRdb, TRBD2, cannot be confirmed without DNA. The germline V gene encodes CDR1 LGHNA and CDR2 YNFKEQ. The CDR3 sequence is 16 residues long. This chain's CDR3 is CASSPRLAAPNYEQYF.

This sequence joins TRBV29-1 and TRBJ2-7; TCRdb outputs TRBD1, but without DNA this stays unchecked. Germline V gene data show CDR1 as SQVTM and CDR2 as ANQGSEA. This CDR3 has 14 amino acids. CDR3: CSVEDSGRDYEQYF.